This T cell receptor (beta chain) was obtained from a study of T cells after yellow fever vaccination. Study findings and constraints: The booster response re-showed most primary clones: about 96% CD4, approximately 90% CD8.

Per the germline V gene, CDR1 is LGHNA and CDR2 is YSLEER. The CDR3 has 14 residues. The V end lost 0 bases, the J end lost 2 bases, and 6 bases lay between the germline ends. One entry per CDR3 protein results from TCRdb running MiXCR on the 5' RACE reads. This sample yields fewer than 100,000 distinct CDR3 sequences, of which about 5.8% are seen a single time; about two fifths belongs to the top ten. In this sample, this clonotype turned up a few times. Its matching antigen is unknown. This TCR came from a man between 18 and 35 years old who received the YFV17D yellow fever vaccine. The sample here was CD8+ T cells sorted from PBMCs, taken 10 days after the yellow fever booster vaccination. The rearrangement uses TRBV4-3 and TRBJ2-3; D might be TRBD2 (5 bases). The CDR3 here is CASSQEADTDTQYF. CDR3 coding DNA: TGCGCCAGCAGCCAAGAAGCGGACACAGATACGCAGTATTTT.